The T cell receptor beta chain described here comes from a study of T cell repertoires in cytomegalovirus infection. Overall study context: CMV infection plus the matching HLA type was flagged by public TCR beta signatures. Overall study findings and caveats: Pooled public TCR beta family frequency picked out CMV carriers with the relevant HLA. HLA-C-restricted CMV clonotypes gave the most frequent clonotype in two of eight donors.

This clonotype was counted ten times or more. The antigen remains undetermined. The CDR3 totals 14 residues. The V gene lost 5 bases and the J gene lost 4 bases, with 15 bases spanning the gap. Germline values: CDR1 MNHNS, CDR2 SASEGT. TCRdb independently ran MiXCR on the reads; one entry per CDR3 protein. Among more than 200,000 distinct CDR3 sequences listed, around 9% were seen once. The origin of this receptor is a human donor in good health (CMV status not recorded). Some clones in this sample may be carry-over from other donors' samples. This chain connects TRBV6-1 to TRBJ2-7; D uncertain. Sample: PBMCs. This CDR3 reads CASSLENQAYEQYF. The DNA of the CDR3 is TGTGCCAGCAGTTTGGAGAACCAGGCGTACGAGCAGTACTTC.